The clone carrying this T cell receptor (beta chain) showed up just a few times. The data originate from a study of metastatic and nonmetastatic thyroid tumors. Original data processing: Researchers built a distant-metastasis classifier for papillary thyroid cancer that drew on CDR3 differences across clinicopathological groups. Using MiXCR, TCRdb re-called clones from the PCR reads. The V and J calls come from TCRdb's annotation, not from the publication. The sample yields around 29,000 clones, roughly 23% seen once. The CDR3 is 13 residues long. Germline CDR1 MDHEN, CDR2 SYDVKM. The V end lost 4 bases, the J end lost 0 bases, and 6 bases lay between the germline ends. All patients were treatment-naive before thyroid surgery.

The sample consisted of blood. The clonotype comes from a female donor with papillary thyroid cancer or a benign thyroid nodule (not recorded which). Some clones in this sample may be carry-over from other donors' samples. The chain is built from TRBV28 and TRBJ1-1; D is unclear. The CDR3 nucleotides are TGTGCCAGCAGTTCACCCGTGAACACTGAAGCTTTCTTT. Amino acid sequence: CASSSPVNTEAFF.